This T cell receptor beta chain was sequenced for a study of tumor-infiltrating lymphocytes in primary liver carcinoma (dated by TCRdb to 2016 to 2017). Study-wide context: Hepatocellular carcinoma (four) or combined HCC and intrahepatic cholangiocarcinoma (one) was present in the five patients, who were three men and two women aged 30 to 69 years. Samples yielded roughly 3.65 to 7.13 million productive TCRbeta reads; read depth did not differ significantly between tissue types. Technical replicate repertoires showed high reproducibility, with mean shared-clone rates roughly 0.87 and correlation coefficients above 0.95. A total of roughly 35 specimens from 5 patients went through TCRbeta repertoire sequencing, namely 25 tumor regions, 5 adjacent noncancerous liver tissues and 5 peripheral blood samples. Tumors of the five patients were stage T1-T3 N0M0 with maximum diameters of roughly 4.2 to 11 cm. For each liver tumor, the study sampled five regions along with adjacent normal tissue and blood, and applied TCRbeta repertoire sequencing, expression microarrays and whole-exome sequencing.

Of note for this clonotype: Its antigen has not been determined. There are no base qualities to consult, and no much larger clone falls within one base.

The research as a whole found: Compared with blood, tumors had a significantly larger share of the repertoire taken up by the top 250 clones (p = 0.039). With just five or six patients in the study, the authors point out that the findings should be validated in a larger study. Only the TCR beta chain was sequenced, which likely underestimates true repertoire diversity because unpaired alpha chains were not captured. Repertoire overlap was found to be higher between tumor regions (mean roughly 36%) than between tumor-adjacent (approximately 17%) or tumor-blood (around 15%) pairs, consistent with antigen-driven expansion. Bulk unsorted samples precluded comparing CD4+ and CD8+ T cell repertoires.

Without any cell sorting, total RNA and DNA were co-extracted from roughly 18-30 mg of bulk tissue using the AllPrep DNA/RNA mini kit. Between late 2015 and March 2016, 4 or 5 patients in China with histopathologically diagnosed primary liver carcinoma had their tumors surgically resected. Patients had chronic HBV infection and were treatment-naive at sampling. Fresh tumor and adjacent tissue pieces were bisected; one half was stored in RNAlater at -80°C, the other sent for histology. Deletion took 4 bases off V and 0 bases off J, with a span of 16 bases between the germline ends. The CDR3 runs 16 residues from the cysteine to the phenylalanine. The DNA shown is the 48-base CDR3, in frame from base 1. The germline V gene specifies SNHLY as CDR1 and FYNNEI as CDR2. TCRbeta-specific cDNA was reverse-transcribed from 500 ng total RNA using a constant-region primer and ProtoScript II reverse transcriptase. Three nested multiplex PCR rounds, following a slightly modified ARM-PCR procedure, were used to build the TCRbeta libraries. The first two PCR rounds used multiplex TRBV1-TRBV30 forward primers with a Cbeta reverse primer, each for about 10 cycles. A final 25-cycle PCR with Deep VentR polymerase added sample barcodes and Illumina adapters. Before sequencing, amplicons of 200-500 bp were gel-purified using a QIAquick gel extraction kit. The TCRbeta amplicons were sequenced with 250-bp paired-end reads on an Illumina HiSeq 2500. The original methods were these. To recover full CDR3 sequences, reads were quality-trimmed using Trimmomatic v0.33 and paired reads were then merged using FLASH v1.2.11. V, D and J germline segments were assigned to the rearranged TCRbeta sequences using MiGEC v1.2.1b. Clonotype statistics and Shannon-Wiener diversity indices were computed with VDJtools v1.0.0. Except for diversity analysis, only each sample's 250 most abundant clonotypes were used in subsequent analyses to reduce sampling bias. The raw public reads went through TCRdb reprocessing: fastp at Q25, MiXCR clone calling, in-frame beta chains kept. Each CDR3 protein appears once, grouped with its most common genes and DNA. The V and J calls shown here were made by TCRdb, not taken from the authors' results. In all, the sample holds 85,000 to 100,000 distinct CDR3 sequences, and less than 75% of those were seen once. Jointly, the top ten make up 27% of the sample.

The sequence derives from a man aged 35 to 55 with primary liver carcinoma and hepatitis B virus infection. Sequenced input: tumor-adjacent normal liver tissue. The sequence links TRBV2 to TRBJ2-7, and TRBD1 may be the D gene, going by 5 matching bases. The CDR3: CASSAPRQPSSYEQYF. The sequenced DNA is TGTGCCAGCAGTGCCCCGAGACAGCCCAGCTCCTACGAGCAGTACTTC.